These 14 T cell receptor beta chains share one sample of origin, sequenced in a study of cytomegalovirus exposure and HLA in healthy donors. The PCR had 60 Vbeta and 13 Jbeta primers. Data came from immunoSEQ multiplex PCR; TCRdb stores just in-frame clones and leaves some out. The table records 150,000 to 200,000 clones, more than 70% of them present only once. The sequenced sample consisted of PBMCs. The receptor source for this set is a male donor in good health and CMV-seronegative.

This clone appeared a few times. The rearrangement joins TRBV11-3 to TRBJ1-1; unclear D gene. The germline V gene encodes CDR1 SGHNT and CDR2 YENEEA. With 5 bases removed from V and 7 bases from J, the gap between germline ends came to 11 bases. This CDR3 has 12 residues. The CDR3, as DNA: TGTGCCAGCAGCACCATCTCGGGTGAAGCTTTCTTT. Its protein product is CASSTISGEAFF.

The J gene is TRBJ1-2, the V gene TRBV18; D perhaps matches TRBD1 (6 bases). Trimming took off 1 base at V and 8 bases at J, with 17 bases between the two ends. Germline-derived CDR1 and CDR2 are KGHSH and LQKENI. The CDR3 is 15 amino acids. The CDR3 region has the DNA TGTGCCAGCTCACCACTCGGGGACATAGGCTGGGGCTACACCTTC. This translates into CASSPLGDIGWGYTF.

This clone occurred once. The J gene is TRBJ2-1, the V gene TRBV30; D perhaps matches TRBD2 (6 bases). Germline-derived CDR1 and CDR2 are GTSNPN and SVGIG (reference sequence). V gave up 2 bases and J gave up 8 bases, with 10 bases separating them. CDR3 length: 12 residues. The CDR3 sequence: CAWSHGSHEQFF. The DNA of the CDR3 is TGTGCCTGGAGTCACGGGAGCCATGAGCAGTTCTTC.

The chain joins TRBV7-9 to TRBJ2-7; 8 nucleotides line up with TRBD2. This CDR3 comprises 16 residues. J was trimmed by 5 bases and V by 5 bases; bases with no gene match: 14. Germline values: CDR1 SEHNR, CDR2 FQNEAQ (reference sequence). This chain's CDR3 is CASSARGSGSFHEQYF. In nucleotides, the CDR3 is TGTGCCAGCAGCGCTAGGGGGAGCGGGAGTTTCCACGAGCAGTACTTC.

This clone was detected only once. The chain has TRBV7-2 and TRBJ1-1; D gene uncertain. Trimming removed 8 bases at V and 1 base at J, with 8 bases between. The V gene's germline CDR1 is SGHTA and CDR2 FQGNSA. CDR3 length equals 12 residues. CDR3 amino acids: CASRLTNTEAFF. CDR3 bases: TGTGCCAGCCGACTAACGAACACTGAAGCTTTCTTT.

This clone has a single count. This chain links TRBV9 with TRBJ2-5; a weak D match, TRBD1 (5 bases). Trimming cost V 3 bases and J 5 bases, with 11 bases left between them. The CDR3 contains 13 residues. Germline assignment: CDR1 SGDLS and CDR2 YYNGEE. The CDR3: CASSGVRGETQYF. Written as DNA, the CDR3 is TGTGCCAGCAGCGGAGTTAGGGGCGAGACCCAGTACTTC.

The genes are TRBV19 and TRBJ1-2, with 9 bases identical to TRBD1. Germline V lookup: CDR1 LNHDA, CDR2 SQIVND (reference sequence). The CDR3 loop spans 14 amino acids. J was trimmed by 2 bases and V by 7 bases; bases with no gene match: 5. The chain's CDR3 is CASISGQGNYGYTF. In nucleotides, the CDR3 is TGTGCCAGTATTTCCGGACAGGGGAACTATGGCTACACCTTC.

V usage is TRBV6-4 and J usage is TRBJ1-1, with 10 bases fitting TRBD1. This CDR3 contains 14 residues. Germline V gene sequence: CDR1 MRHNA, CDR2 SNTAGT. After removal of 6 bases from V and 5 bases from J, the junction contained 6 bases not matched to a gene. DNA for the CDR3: TGTGCCAGCAGCGCTGACAGGGGGCAAACTGAAGCTTTCTTT. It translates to CASSADRGQTEAFF.

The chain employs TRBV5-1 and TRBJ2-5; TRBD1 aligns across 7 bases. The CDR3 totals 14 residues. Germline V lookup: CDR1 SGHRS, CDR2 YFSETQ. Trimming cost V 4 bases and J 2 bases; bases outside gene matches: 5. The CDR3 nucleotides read TGCGCCAGCAGCGGGGGACAGCAGCAAGAGACCCAGTACTTC. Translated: CASSGGQQQETQYF.

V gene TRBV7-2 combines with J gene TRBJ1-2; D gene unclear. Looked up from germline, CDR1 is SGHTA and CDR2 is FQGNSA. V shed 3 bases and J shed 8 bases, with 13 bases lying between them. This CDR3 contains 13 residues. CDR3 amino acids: CASSFTSPVGYTF. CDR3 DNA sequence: TGTGCCAGCAGCTTCACCTCGCCAGTCGGCTACACCTTC.

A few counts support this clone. CDR3 region: CASSPGPLIRGSPLHF. CDR3 coding DNA: TGTGCCAGCAGCCCCGGGCCGTTAATACGGGGGTCACCCCTCCACTTT. The genes are TRBV5-8 and TRBJ1-6, with D possibly being TRBD1 (5 bases). Trimming removed 4 bases from V and 10 bases from J, with 21 bases in between. CDR1 SGHTS and CDR2 YDEGEE come from the germline V gene. CDR3 size: 16 residues.

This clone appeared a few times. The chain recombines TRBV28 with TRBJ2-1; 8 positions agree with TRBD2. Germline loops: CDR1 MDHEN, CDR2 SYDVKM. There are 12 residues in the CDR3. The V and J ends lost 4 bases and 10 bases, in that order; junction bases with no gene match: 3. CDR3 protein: CASSSGLVEQFF. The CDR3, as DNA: TGTGCCAGCAGTTCGGGACTAGTGGAGCAGTTCTTC.

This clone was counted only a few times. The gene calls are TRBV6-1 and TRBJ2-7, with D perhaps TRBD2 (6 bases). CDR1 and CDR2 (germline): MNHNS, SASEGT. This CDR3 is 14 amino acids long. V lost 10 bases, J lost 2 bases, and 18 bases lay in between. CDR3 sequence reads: CATRGQGGTYEQYF. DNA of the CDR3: TGTGCCACCCGCGGGCAGGGAGGAACCTACGAGCAGTACTTC.

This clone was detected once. The CDR3 nucleotides are TGTGCCAGCAGTACAGGGCTCGGAGAGACCCAGTACTTC. Translated: CASSTGLGETQYF. V is TRBV6-1 and J is TRBJ2-5; possible D gene TRBD1, 6 bases. The ends were cut back, 5 bases at V and 4 bases at J, with 11 bases in the middle. Germline V gene data show CDR1 as MNHNS and CDR2 as SASEGT. This CDR3 region has 13 residues.